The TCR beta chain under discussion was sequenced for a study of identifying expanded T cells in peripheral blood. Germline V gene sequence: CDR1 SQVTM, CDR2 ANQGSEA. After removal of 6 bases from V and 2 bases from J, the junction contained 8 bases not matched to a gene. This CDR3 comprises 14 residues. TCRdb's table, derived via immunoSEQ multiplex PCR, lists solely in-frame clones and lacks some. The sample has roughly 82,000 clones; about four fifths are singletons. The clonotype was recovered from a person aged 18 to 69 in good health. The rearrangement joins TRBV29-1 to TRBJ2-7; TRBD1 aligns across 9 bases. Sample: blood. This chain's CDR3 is CSVEGGQGTYEQYF. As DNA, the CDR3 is TGCAGCGTCGAGGGGGGACAGGGTACCTACGAGCAGTACTTC.